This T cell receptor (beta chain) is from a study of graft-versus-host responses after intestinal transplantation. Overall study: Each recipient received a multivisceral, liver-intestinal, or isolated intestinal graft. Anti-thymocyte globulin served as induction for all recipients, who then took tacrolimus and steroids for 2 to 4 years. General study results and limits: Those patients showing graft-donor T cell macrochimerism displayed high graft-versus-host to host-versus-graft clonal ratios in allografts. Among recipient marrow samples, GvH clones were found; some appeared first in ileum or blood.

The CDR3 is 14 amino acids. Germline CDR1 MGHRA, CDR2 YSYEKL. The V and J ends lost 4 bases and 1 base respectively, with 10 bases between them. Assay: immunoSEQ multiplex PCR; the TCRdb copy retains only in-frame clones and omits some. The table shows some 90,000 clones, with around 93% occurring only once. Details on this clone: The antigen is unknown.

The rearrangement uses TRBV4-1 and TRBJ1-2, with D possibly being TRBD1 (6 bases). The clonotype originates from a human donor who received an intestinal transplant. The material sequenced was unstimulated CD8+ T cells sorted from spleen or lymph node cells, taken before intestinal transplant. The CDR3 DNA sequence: TGCGCCAGCAGCCGTCAGGACAGTAACTATGGCTACACCTTC. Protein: CASSRQDSNYGYTF.